These T cell receptor beta chains were read from a single sample in a study of shared clonotypes between healthy human individuals. The table came from immunoSEQ multiplex PCR; TCRdb's copy has only in-frame clones and leaves some out. The sample shows around 990,000 clones, approximately 80% of them seen only once. The sequenced sample was memory CD4+ T cells from PBMCs. The receptors stem from a young man in good health. Some clones in this sample may be carry-over from other donors' samples. CDR3s include the opening cysteine and the closing phenylalanine or tryptophan. A D gene is named only where the DNA matches it firmly. Clone size is not always given. Where it is, it says once, few, many or a class for expanded clones.

clone size,D gene,J gene,V gene,CDR3 protein,CDR3 DNA
.,TRBD2,TRBJ2-1,TRBV7-9,CASSFGLALGSYNEQFF,TGTGCCAGCAGCTTCGGACTAGCCCTTGGCTCCTACAATGAGCAGTTCTTC
.,TRBD1,TRBJ2-5,TRBV4-1,CASSQGPGQRETQYF,TGCGCCAGCAGCCAAGGTCCGGGACAGCGGGAGACCCAGTACTTC
.,.,TRBJ2-6,TRBV7-9,CASSFSGVGANVLTF,TGTGCCAGCAGCTTTTCAGGGGTGGGGGCCAACGTCCTGACTTTC
many,.,TRBJ1-2,TRBV2,CASSEGTPFNYGYTF,TGTGCCAGCAGTGAGGGGACACCTTTTAACTATGGCTACACCTTC
few,TRBD1,TRBJ1-4,TRBV14,CASSQEGQAAGEKLFF,TGTGCCAGCAGCCAAGAGGGACAGGCTGCCGGGGAAAAACTGTTTTTT
.,.,TRBJ2-5,TRBV5-1,CASSPGGGETQYF,TGCGCCAGCAGCCCAGGGGGAGGGGAGACCCAGTACTTC
.,.,TRBJ2-2,TRBV5-1,CASSLAPENTGELFF,TGCGCCAGCAGCTTGGCGCCGGAGAACACCGGGGAGCTGTTTTTT
.,TRBD1,TRBJ1-5,TRBV18,CASSLGTGLNSNQPQHF,TGTGCCAGCTCACTTGGGACAGGGCTTAATAGCAATCAGCCCCAGCATTTT
.,TRBD1,TRBJ1-1,TRBV19,CASRKTGSLGRTEAFF,TGTGCCAGTAGAAAGACAGGGTCCCTGGGACGGACTGAAGCTTTCTTT
.,TRBD2,TRBJ2-5,TRBV5-1,CASSPGLAGSEETQYF,TGCGCCAGCAGCCCGGGACTAGCGGGCTCCGAAGAGACCCAGTACTTC
.,.,TRBJ2-7,TRBV18,CASSPASSYEQYF,TGTGCCAGCTCACCGGCGAGCTCCTACGAGCAGTACTTC
.,.,TRBJ1-4,TRBV6-6,CASSFEFRELFF,TGTGCCAGCAGTTTTGAATTCCGGGAACTGTTTTTT
.,.,TRBJ1-2,TRBV27,CASSSLRGGDYGYTF,TGTGCCAGCAGTTCCCTACGGGGAGGGGACTATGGCTACACCTTC
.,.,TRBJ2-5,TRBV2,CASSDGRSRETQYF,TGTGCCAGCAGTGACGGGCGGTCGAGGGAGACCCAGTACTTC
.,.,TRBJ1-1,TRBV27,CASSWAFRNTEAFF,TGTGCCAGCAGTTGGGCATTTAGGAACACTGAAGCTTTCTTT
few,TRBD1,TRBJ2-1,TRBV30,CASDRASYNEQFF,TGTGCCTCCGACAGGGCCAGCTACAATGAGCAGTTCTTC
once,TRBD2,TRBJ2-7,TRBV11-2,CASSRSETSGYEQYF,TGTGCCAGCAGCCGGTCCGAGACTAGCGGTTACGAGCAGTACTTC
.,TRBD1,TRBJ1-2,TRBV7-8,CASSPTGQGFGYTF,TGTGCCAGCAGCCCTACCGGACAGGGGTTTGGCTACACCTTC
.,.,TRBJ2-2,TRBV7-9,CASSFIFAGELFF,TGTGCCAGCAGCTTTATCTTCGCCGGGGAGCTGTTTTTT
.,.,TRBJ2-1,TRBV6-4,CASSEQGYNEQFF,TGTGCCAGCAGTGAACAGGGCTACAATGAGCAGTTCTTC
.,TRBD1,TRBJ1-5,TRBV6-5,CASRIRGGNQPQHF,TGTGCCAGCAGGATCAGGGGGGGCAATCAGCCCCAGCATTTT
.,TRBD2,TRBJ2-1,TRBV6-1,CASAFWREGYNEQFF,TGTGCCAGCGCCTTCTGGCGGGAGGGGTACAATGAGCAGTTCTTC